The clone carrying this TCR beta chain has only one observation. Its specificity is unknown. The sample belongs to a study of cytomegalovirus exposure and HLA in healthy donors. The PCR made use of 60 Vbeta and 13 Jbeta primers. Libraries were prepared by immunoSEQ multiplex PCR; TCRdb keeps only in-frame clonotypes and omits some of them. The sample has about 110,000 clones, about 86% seen once. Study-level points and caveats: As a later analysis showed, a missense DCLRE1C variant was linked to trimming of TCR beta V- and J-genes. Cytomegalovirus status was reportedly diagnosed by the classifier with high specificity and sensitivity. Earlier analysis found most TCR beta V segments productive about 87% or about 30% of the time. Follow-up analysis found HLA locus-dependent TCR association rates, highest for DRB1 and lowest for HLA-C.

This clonotype was obtained from a man aged 35 to 55 in good health and CMV-seronegative. Input material: PBMCs.

CDR3 loop: CASSRRQGLSYGYTF. In nucleotides, the CDR3 is TGTGCCAGCAGTCGGCGACAGGGCCTTTCCTATGGCTACACCTTC. The chain employs TRBV6-5 and TRBJ1-2, with 7 bases identical to TRBD1. Germline assignment: CDR1 MNHEY and CDR2 SVGAGI. Trimming took 5 bases from V and 4 from J; bases not matched to a gene: 10. The CDR3 runs 15 residues.